Each of the 31 T cell receptor beta chains below was sequenced from the same sample in a study of PD-1 blockade in classical Hodgkin lymphoma. The data were produced by immunoSEQ multiplex PCR, yet TCRdb's version contains in-frame clones alone and is incomplete. The table records tens of thousands of clones, nearly 85% of them present only once. Stated time point: cycle 4 day 1 (C4D1), after less than seven weeks of nivolumab. In every patient, relapse followed autologous stem cell transplantation, while exposure to brentuximab vedotin differed. The material was peripheral blood mononuclear cells (PBMCs), obtained before the fourth cycle of nivolumab. The receptors originated from a human donor with classical Hodgkin lymphoma.

CDR3 nucleotides: TGCGCCAGCAGCTTGGTGGGTAGCGGGGTATCAGAGACCCAGTACTTC. Its translation is CASSLVGSGVSETQYF. The gene calls are TRBV5-1 and TRBJ2-5; 8 bases agree with TRBD2. The germline CDR1 and CDR2 sequences are SGHRS and YFSETQ. V was pared by 0 bases and J by 4 bases, with 8 bases of the junction left unmatched. The CDR3 extends over 16 amino acids.

The chain joins TRBV19 to TRBJ1-2; D call uncertain. The CDR3 is made up of 15 amino acids. Germline-derived CDR1 and CDR2 are LNHDA and SQIVND (reference sequence). The ends were cut back, 6 bases at V and 2 bases at J, with 16 bases in the middle. CDR3: CASRSQAGRNYGYTF. Here the CDR3 DNA reads TGTGCCAGTAGATCTCAGGCAGGACGAAACTATGGCTACACCTTC.

This chain connects TRBV11-2 to TRBJ2-1; D is ambiguous. This CDR3 spans 13 amino acids. V was shortened by 5 bases and J by 7 bases, with 12 bases between the two germline ends. Looked up from germline, CDR1 is SGHAT and CDR2 is FQNNGV. For the CDR3, the DNA is TGTGCCAGCAGCCCGACCAGTTTGAATGAGCAGTTCTTC. Encoded protein: CASSPTSLNEQFF.

This clone was seen only once. The chain's CDR3 is CASSVGGAKGDEQFF. CDR3 DNA: TGTGCCAGCAGCGTAGGAGGGGCTAAGGGGGATGAGCAGTTCTTC. The chain joins TRBV9 to TRBJ2-1; a possible D gene is TRBD1 (6 bases). The CDR3 has 15 residues. Germline V gives CDR1 SGDLS, CDR2 YYNGEE. V lost 0 bases and J 8 bases, leaving 15 bases between the germline ends.

This chain uses TRBV6-1 with TRBJ2-3; TRBD1 matches at 10 bases. Germline lookup yields CDR1 MNHNS and CDR2 SASEGT. The length of the CDR3 is 13 residues. Trimming cost V 7 bases and J 4 bases; bases outside gene matches: 2. Written as DNA, the CDR3 is TGTGCCAGCAACGACAGGGGGCCAGATACGCAGTATTTT. Its translation is CASNDRGPDTQYF.

The chain couples TRBV6-1 to TRBJ1-2; D unclear. Per the germline V gene, CDR1 is MNHNS and CDR2 is SASEGT. V lost 3 bases and J 5 bases, leaving 13 bases between the germline ends. The CDR3 runs to 14 residues. DNA of the CDR3: TGTGCCAGCAGTGAGGCCGTTAGAGAATATGGCTACACCTTC. As protein: CASSEAVREYGYTF.

The V call is TRBV5-1, the J call TRBJ2-2; D unresolved. Per germline, CDR1 SGHRS and CDR2 YFSETQ. CDR3 size: 16 residues. V was trimmed by 5 bases and J by 1 base, leaving 15 bases between them. In nucleotides, the CDR3 is TGCGCCAGCAGACCCGCAGGAATAGTGAACACCGGGGAGCTGTTTTTT. Translation gives CASRPAGIVNTGELFF.

There are a few counts of this clone. V usage is TRBV19 and J usage is TRBJ2-1; TRBD2 aligns across 10 bases. The CDR3 is 15 amino acids. The germline gives CDR1 LNHDA, CDR2 SQIVND (reference sequence). With V trimmed by 3 bases and J by 9 bases, 8 bases remained unmatched. The CDR3 bases are TGTGCCAGTAGTATTGGTGGACTAGCGGCCCCTGAGCAGTTCTTC. Its translation: CASSIGGLAAPEQFF.

V gene TRBV10-3 combines with J gene TRBJ1-5, with a possible D match to TRBD1 (5 bases). The V end lost 6 bases, the J end lost 4 bases, and 13 bases lay between the germline ends. This CDR3 region has 14 residues. The germline CDR1 and CDR2 sequences are ENHRY and SYGVKD. The CDR3 DNA reads as TGTGCCATCAGGGGGGACGAGAGGAATCAGCCCCAGCATTTT. Amino acids: CAIRGDERNQPQHF.

The chain joins TRBV29-1 to TRBJ2-1; tentative D call: TRBD2 (5 bases). The CDR3 is 13 residues long. V dropped 8 bases and J dropped 2 bases, with 13 bases sitting between them. Germline assignment: CDR1 SQVTM and CDR2 ANQGSEA. The CDR3 spells CSLVAGTYNEQFF. The DNA for the CDR3 is TGCAGCTTGGTAGCCGGGACCTACAATGAGCAGTTCTTC.

The CDR3 spells CASSFLTGPETQYF. CDR3 in DNA: TGCGCCAGCAGCTTCTTGACAGGTCCCGAGACCCAGTACTTC. V and J are TRBV5-1 and TRBJ2-5, with TRBD1 as a possible D gene (6 bases). CDR1 is SGHRS, CDR2 YFSETQ, per germline. The CDR3 is 14 amino acids. The germline V and J ends were trimmed by 2 bases and 5 bases, with 13 bases remaining between them.

The V and J genes are TRBV9 and TRBJ2-5; unclear D gene. The CDR3 has 15 amino acids. V lost 0 bases, J lost 1 base, and 10 bases lay in between. Germline CDR1 reads SGDLS; CDR2 reads YYNGEE. The CDR3 loop is CASSVATQVQETQYF. The CDR3 region has the DNA TGTGCCAGCAGCGTAGCTACGCAAGTCCAAGAGACCCAGTACTTC.

The J gene is TRBJ1-4, the V gene TRBV5-1; D perhaps matches TRBD1 (5 bases). Germline values: CDR1 SGHRS, CDR2 YFSETQ. Trimming removed 4 bases at V and 2 bases at J, with 15 bases between. The length of the CDR3 is 16 residues. The CDR3 sequence is CASSGQVGATNEKLFF. The DNA for the CDR3 is TGCGCCAGCAGCGGTCAGGTCGGGGCGACTAATGAAAAACTGTTTTTT.

This chain links TRBV5-4 with TRBJ2-7; D might be TRBD2 (6 bases). V was shortened by 0 bases and J by 6 bases, with 10 bases between the two germline ends. CDR1 and CDR2 (germline): SGHNT, YYREEE (reference sequence). The CDR3 is 13 residues long. CDR3 protein: CASSLVPSAEQYF. DNA for the CDR3: TGTGCCAGCAGCTTGGTTCCTAGCGCCGAGCAGTACTTC.

The V call is TRBV11-2, the J call TRBJ2-1, with TRBD2 matching over 11 bases. CDR1 and CDR2 from the germline V gene are SGHAT and FQNNGV. The V gene end was trimmed by 0 bases and the J gene end by 0 bases; junction bases not matched to a gene: 7. The CDR3 extends over 19 amino acids. This CDR3 is CASSLDSRLAGSSYNEQFF. For the CDR3, the DNA is TGTGCCAGCAGCTTAGATTCCCGACTAGCGGGGAGCTCCTACAATGAGCAGTTCTTC.

The chain uses TRBV19 and TRBJ1-1, with a possible D match to TRBD1 (6 bases). Trimming took 11 bases from V and 3 from J, leaving 16 bases between them. The length of the CDR3 is 13 residues. Germline values: CDR1 LNHDA, CDR2 SQIVND (reference sequence). CDR3 loop: CACSGASHTEAFF. The CDR3 DNA sequence: TGTGCCTGCTCGGGGGCCTCCCACACTGAAGCTTTCTTT. Full variable domain (missing parts from reference TRBV19 and TRBJ1-1): DGGITQSPKYLFRKEGQNVTLSCEQNLNHDAMYWYRQDPGQGLRLIYYSQIVNDFQKGDIAEGYSVSREKKESFPLTVTSAQKNPTAFYLCACSGASHTEAFFGQGTRLTVV.

The chain recombines TRBV6-5 with TRBJ2-5, with D perhaps matching TRBD1 (6 bases). The ends were cut back, 6 bases at V and 5 bases at J, with 16 bases in the middle. Germline V gives CDR1 MNHEY, CDR2 SVGAGI. The CDR3 extends over 14 amino acids. Written as DNA, the CDR3 is TGTGCCAGCAGATCCCCAGGGGCCAGGGAGACCCAGTACTTC. It codes for CASRSPGARETQYF.

This chain connects TRBV7-2 to TRBJ2-1, with D possibly matching TRBD1 (8 bases). The CDR3 runs 12 residues. The V end lost 5 bases, the J end lost 14 bases, and 16 bases lay between the germline ends. CDR1 and CDR2 (germline): SGHTA, FQGNSA. This chain's CDR3 is CASSREDRVEFF. CDR3 sequence (DNA): TGTGCCAGCAGCCGGGAGGACAGGGTAGAGTTCTTC. Variable domain in full (rest from reference TRBV7-2 and TRBJ2-1): GAGVSQSPSNKVTEKGKDVELRCDPISGHTALYWYRQSLGQGLEFLIYFQGNSAPDKSGLPSDRFSAERTGGSVSTLTIQRTQQEDSAVYLCASSREDRVEFFGPGTRLTVL.

In this sample, this clone turned up a few times. This chain connects TRBV5-4 to TRBJ2-1; D gene ambiguous. Trimming took off 3 bases at V and 10 bases at J, with 8 bases between the two ends. Germline CDR1 is SGHNT and CDR2 is YYREEE (reference sequence). The CDR3 has 11 residues. This CDR3 is CASSSWYEQFF. The DNA of the CDR3 is TGTGCCAGCAGCTCTTGGTACGAGCAGTTCTTC.

CDR3 amino acids: CASSVGWDTGELFF. CDR3 in DNA: TGTGCCAGCAGCGTAGGCTGGGACACCGGGGAGCTGTTTTTT. J is TRBJ2-2 and V is TRBV9; D gene unclear. CDR3 size: 14 residues. Germline V gene sequence: CDR1 SGDLS, CDR2 YYNGEE. Deletions cut 0 bases from V and 3 bases from J, with 6 bases between.

The rearrangement links TRBV14 to TRBJ2-4, with TRBD1 as a possible D gene (6 bases). Trimming took 5 bases from V and 9 from J, leaving 11 bases between them. Germline lookup yields CDR1 SGHDN and CDR2 FVKESK. The CDR3 totals 12 residues. For the CDR3, the DNA is TGTGCCAGCAGCTCATTAGGGGGCATTCAGTACTTC. It translates to CASSSLGGIQYF.

The chain carries TRBV7-2 and TRBJ2-1; TRBD2 matches at 10 bases. The CDR3 sequence is 15 residues long. V shed 4 bases, J shed 7 bases, and the junction held 7 bases outside the gene matches. The germline V gene encodes CDR1 SGHTA and CDR2 FQGNSA. The CDR3, as DNA: TGTGCCAGCAGCTCAAAGCGGGAGGGTAGAAATGAGCAGTTCTTC. Protein: CASSSKREGRNEQFF.

The V call is TRBV18, the J call TRBJ2-1, with D perhaps matching TRBD1 (6 bases). The V gene lost 3 bases and the J gene lost 0 bases, with 15 bases spanning the gap. The CDR3 is made up of 17 amino acids. The germline V gene has CDR1 KGHSH and CDR2 LQKENI. CDR3 sequence (DNA): TGTGCCAGCTCACCCCCTTTAGGGGGAAGCTCCTACAATGAGCAGTTCTTC. Amino acids: CASSPPLGGSSYNEQFF. The full variable domain, rest sourced from reference TRBV18 and TRBJ2-1, is NAGVMQNPRHLVRRRGQEARLRCSPMKGHSHVYWYRQLPEEGLKFMVYLQKENIIDESGMPKERFSAEFPKEGPSILRIQQVVRGDSAAYFCASSPPLGGSSYNEQFFGPGTRLTVL.

This clone was detected only once. The chain is built from TRBV9 and TRBJ2-7; the D gene is possibly TRBD1 (6 bases). The CDR3 has 15 amino acids. From germline, CDR1 is SGDLS and CDR2 YYNGEE. The V and J ends lost 4 bases and 6 bases respectively, with 20 bases between them. The CDR3, as DNA: TGTGCCAGCAGCCTAGGGGGAGCCCCTAAGCTCGAGCAGTACTTC. Translation gives CASSLGGAPKLEQYF. Filled out from reference TRBV9 and TRBJ2-7, the complete variable domain reads DSGVTQTPKHLITATGQRVTLRCSPRSGDLSVYWYQQSLDQGLQFLIQYYNGEERAKGNILERFSAQQFPDLHSELNLSSLELGDSALYFCASSLGGAPKLEQYFGPGTRLTVT.

The chain combines TRBV5-1 with TRBJ1-2; TRBD1 agrees at 7 bases. The CDR3 is 14 residues long. The J segment lost 6 bases and the V segment lost 4 bases, leaving 9 bases of the junction unmatched. Germline CDR1 is SGHRS and CDR2 is YFSETQ. The CDR3 region has the DNA TGCGCCAGCAGCCTGACAGGGCTCGAGGATGGCTACACCTTC. Amino acids: CASSLTGLEDGYTF. Full variable domain (missing parts from reference TRBV5-1 and TRBJ1-2): KAGVTQTPRYLIKTRGQQVTLSCSPISGHRSVSWYQQTPGQGLQFLFEYFSETQRNKGNFPGRFSGRQFSNSRSEMNVSTLELGDSALYLCASSLTGLEDGYTFGSGTRLTVV.

Only one count was recorded for this clone. This chain links TRBV7-3 with TRBJ2-1; D assignment may be TRBD1 or TRBD2 (5 bases each). Deletions cut 5 bases from V and 11 bases from J, with 19 bases between. In germline, CDR1 is SGHTA, CDR2 FQGTGA. There are 14 residues in the CDR3. CDR3 region: CASSQSVGVGQQFF. The DNA of the CDR3 is TGTGCCAGCAGCCAATCAGTGGGGGTCGGTCAGCAGTTCTTC.

V and J are TRBV21-1 and TRBJ2-1; no check of the table's D call, TRBD2, against the DNA was made. TRBV21-1 is reported as a pseudogene. The CDR3 runs to 18 residues. As DNA, the CDR3 is TGTGCCAGCAGCTTACGACTACGGACTAGCCGAACCTTCAATGAGCAGTTCTTC. Amino acids: CASSLRLRTSRTFNEQFF.

This chain uses TRBV6-5 with TRBJ2-1; no clear D gene. The CDR3 has 14 amino acids. The V end lost 2 bases, the J end lost 3 bases, and 8 bases lay between the germline ends. Germline V gene lookup returns CDR1 MNHEY and CDR2 SVGAGI. The CDR3 protein is CASSYLGNYNEQFF. The CDR3 coding sequence is TGTGCCAGCAGTTACCTGGGGAACTACAATGAGCAGTTCTTC.

J is TRBJ2-5 and V is TRBV30, with D possibly matching TRBD2 (6 bases). The CDR3 is made up of 14 amino acids. V lost 3 bases to trimming and J lost 5 bases, with 16 bases between them. The germline V gene encodes CDR1 GTSNPN and CDR2 SVGIG (reference sequence). The CDR3 spells CAWRSGLGGETQYF. The CDR3 DNA sequence: TGTGCCTGGAGGTCAGGACTTGGGGGGGAGACCCAGTACTTC.

The chain is built from TRBV7-3 and TRBJ2-1; D not resolved. Germline CDR1 SGHTA, CDR2 FQGTGA. Trimming shortened V by 2 bases and J by 0 bases, and 2 bases separated the two germline ends. This CDR3 contains 13 residues. Here the CDR3 reads CASSLYSYNEQFF. For the CDR3, the DNA is TGTGCCAGCAGCTTATACTCCTACAATGAGCAGTTCTTC.

This clone was picked up one time. The chain joins TRBV7-8 to TRBJ1-2, with a tentative D call TRBD1 (5 bases). The V gene's germline CDR1 is SGHVS and CDR2 FQNEAQ. V lost 4 bases and J lost 5, with 17 bases in between. The CDR3 spans 15 residues. The CDR3 spells CASSSSGVTNYGYTF. Here the CDR3 DNA reads TGTGCCAGCAGCTCCTCGGGGGTGACCAATTATGGCTACACCTTC.